The T cell receptor (beta chain) under discussion was sequenced for a study of Graves' ophthalmopathy and Graves' hyperthyroidism. Turning to the study itself: Peripheral blood was gathered at first diagnosis, ahead of any treatment whatsoever.

Lactation, pregnancy, uncontrolled infections and other autoimmune diseases were all grounds for excluding patients. About this clonotype itself: The antigen remains undetermined.

General observations from the study: Detected in blood as well were most expanded thyroid clonotypes with frequency above 0.001.

The TCR beta CDR3 regions underwent amplification from RNA transcripts. A first-round RT-PCR used HTBI primers, followed by a second-round multiplex PCR. TCRdb recomputed calls from the multiplex PCR reads with MiXCR, one row per CDR3 protein. The sample consists of 150,000 to 200,000 distinct CDR3 sequences, under 45% of them appearing once. The CDR3 length is 16 residues. V gave up 8 bases and J gave up 1 base, with 20 bases separating them. From germline, CDR1 is MNHEY and CDR2 SMNVEV (reference sequence). V and J are TRBV27 and TRBJ1-1; D may be TRBD1 (5 bases). The source of this sequence is a man aged 30 to 39 with Graves' ophthalmopathy. Source material: peripheral blood. The CDR3 spells CASCMAGRKKNTEAFF. The CDR3 DNA reads TGTGCCAGCTGCATGGCAGGGCGAAAAAAGAACACTGAAGCTTTCTTT.